This paragraph covers one T cell receptor beta chain sequence. The CDR3 is 10 amino acids. V dropped 6 bases and J dropped 7 bases, with 7 bases sitting between them. Germline lookup yields CDR1 KGHSH and CDR2 LQKENI. Assay used: immunoSEQ multiplex PCR; TCRdb lists only in-frame clones, some missing. The sample includes around 38,000 clones, 80% to 95% of them seen just once. This sample stems from a study of T cell changes during pregnancy in multiple sclerosis. The receptor was derived from a female donor in good health, enrolled as a control in a pregnancy study. The chain employs TRBV18 and TRBJ2-7, with D hard to call. The starting material was CD4+ T cells from peripheral blood mononuclear cells, obtained in the third trimester of pregnancy. CDR3 sequence (DNA): TGTGCCAGCTCCCCCCTGGAGCAGTACTTC. Amino acids: CASSPLEQYF.